Each of the 5 T cell receptor beta chains below was sequenced from the same sample in a study of cytomegalovirus exposure and HLA in healthy donors. The PCR used 60 Vbeta and 13 Jbeta primers. Sequencing was performed with immunoSEQ multiplex PCR; in TCRdb, only in-frame clones are kept and a portion is missing. The table lists approximately 96,000 clones, roughly 70% of them singletons. The material sequenced was PBMCs. The receptor set was obtained from a male donor in good health and CMV-seronegative.

Only a few counts were recorded for this clone. The chain links TRBV6-5 to TRBJ2-7; possibly TRBD2 for D (5 bases). V lost 0 bases to trimming and J lost 2 bases, with 14 bases between them. Germline CDR1 MNHEY, CDR2 SVGAGI. The CDR3 loop spans 16 amino acids. This chain's CDR3 is CASSYSKRDATYEQYF. As DNA, the CDR3 is TGTGCCAGCAGTTACTCGAAGAGGGATGCCACCTACGAGCAGTACTTC.

V and J are TRBV19 and TRBJ1-5; 7 bases are shared with TRBD1. V was pared by 6 bases and J by 0 bases, with 8 bases of the junction left unmatched. CDR1 LNHDA and CDR2 SQIVND come from the germline V gene (reference sequence). This CDR3 spans 16 amino acids. DNA of the CDR3: TGTGCCAGTAGCTCCGGGACAGACTATAGCAATCAGCCCCAGCATTTT. Amino acids: CASSSGTDYSNQPQHF.

For the CDR3, the DNA is TGTGCCAGCAGTTTTCGACAGGGGAACTCCTACGAGCAGTACTTC. Translated, it gives CASSFRQGNSYEQYF. The chain combines TRBV6-5 with TRBJ2-7, with 8 bases identical to TRBD1. The germline gives CDR1 MNHEY, CDR2 SVGAGI. The CDR3 length is 15 residues. Unmatched junction bases numbered 5, after V lost 4 bases and J lost 0 bases.

The J gene is TRBJ2-3, the V gene TRBV27, with D perhaps matching TRBD2 (6 bases). The CDR3 spans 18 residues. The germline CDR1 and CDR2 sequences are MNHEY and SMNVEV (reference sequence). V lost 1 base to trimming and J lost 0 bases, with 17 bases between them. CDR3 protein: CASSLWGLGSGSTDTQYF. The CDR3 coding sequence is TGTGCCAGCAGTTTATGGGGATTAGGGAGCGGGAGCACAGATACGCAGTATTTT.

The chain joins TRBV4-2 to TRBJ2-1; 7 nucleotides align to TRBD2. Germline CDR1 is LGHNA and CDR2 is YNFKEQ. The CDR3 is 13 amino acids. V dropped 4 bases and J dropped 8; count of bases not matched to a gene: 5. The CDR3 DNA sequence: TGTGCCAGCAGCCGGACTAGATTCGATGAGCAGTTCTTC. Translated, it gives CASSRTRFDEQFF.